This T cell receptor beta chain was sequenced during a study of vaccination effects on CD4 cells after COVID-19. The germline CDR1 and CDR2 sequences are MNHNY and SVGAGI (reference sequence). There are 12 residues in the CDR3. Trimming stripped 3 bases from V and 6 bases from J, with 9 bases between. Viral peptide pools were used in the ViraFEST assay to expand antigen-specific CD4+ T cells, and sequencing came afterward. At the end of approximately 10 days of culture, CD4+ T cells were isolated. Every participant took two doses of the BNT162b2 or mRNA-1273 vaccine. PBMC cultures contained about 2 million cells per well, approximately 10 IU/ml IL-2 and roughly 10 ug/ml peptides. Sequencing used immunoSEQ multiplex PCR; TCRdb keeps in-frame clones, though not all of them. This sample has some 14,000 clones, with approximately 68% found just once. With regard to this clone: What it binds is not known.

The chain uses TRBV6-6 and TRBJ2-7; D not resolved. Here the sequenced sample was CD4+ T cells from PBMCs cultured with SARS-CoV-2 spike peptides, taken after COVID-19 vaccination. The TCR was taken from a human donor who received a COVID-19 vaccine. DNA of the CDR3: TGTGCCAGCAGTTATCAGACGCCCGAGCAGTACTTC. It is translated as CASSYQTPEQYF.